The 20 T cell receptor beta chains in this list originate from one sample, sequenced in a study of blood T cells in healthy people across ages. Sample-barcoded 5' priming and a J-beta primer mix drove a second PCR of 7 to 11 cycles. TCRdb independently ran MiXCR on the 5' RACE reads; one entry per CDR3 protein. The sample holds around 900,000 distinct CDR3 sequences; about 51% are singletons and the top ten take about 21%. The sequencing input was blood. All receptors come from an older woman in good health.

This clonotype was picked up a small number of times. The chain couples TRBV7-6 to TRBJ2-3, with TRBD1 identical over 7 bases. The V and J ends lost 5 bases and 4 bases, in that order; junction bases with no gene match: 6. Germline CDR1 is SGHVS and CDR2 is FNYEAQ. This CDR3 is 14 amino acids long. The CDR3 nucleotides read TGTGCCAGCAGCCGGGGACAGTACGCAGATACGCAGTATTTT. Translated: CASSRGQYADTQYF. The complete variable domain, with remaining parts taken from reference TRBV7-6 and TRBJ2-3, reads GAGVSQSPRYKVTKRGQDVALRCDPISGHVSLYWYRQALGQGPEFLTYFNYEAQQDKSGLPNDRFSAERPEGSISTLTIQRTEQRDSAMYRCASSRGQYADTQYFGPGTRLTVL.

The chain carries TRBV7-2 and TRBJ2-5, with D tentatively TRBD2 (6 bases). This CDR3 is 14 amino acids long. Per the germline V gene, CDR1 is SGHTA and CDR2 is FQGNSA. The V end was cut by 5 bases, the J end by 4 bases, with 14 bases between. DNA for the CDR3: TGTGCCAGCAGCCCCCGGAGGGGATTAGAGACCCAGTACTTC. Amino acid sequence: CASSPRRGLETQYF. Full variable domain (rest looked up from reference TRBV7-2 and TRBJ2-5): GAGVSQSPSNKVTEKGKDVELRCDPISGHTALYWYRQSLGQGLEFLIYFQGNSAPDKSGLPSDRFSAERTGGSVSTLTIQRTQQEDSAVYLCASSPRRGLETQYFGPGTRLLVL.

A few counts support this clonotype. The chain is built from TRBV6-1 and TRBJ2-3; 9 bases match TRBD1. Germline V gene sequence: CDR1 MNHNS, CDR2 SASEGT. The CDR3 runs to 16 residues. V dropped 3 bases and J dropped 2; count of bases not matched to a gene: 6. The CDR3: CASSDIRDRVTDTQYF. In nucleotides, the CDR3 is TGTGCCAGCAGTGACATCCGGGACAGGGTCACAGATACGCAGTATTTT.

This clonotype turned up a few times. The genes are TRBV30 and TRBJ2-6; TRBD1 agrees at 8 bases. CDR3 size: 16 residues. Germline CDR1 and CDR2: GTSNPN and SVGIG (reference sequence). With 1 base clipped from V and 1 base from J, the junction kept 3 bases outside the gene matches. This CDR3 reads CAWSEDRVSGANVLTF. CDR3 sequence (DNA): TGTGCCTGGAGTGAGGACAGGGTTTCTGGGGCCAACGTCCTGACTTTC.

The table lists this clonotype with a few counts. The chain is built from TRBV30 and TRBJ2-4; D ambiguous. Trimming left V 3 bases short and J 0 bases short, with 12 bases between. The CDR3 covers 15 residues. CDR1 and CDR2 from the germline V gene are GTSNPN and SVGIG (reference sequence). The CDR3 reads CAWSEPPGAKNIQYF. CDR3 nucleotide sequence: TGTGCCTGGAGCGAACCCCCCGGAGCCAAAAACATTCAGTACTTC.

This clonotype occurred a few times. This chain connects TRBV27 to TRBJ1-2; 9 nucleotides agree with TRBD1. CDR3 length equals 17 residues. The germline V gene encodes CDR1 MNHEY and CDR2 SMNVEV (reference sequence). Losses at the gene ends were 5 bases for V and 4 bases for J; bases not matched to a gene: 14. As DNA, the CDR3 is TGTGCCAGCAGTCGTACGGGACAGGGACAATACACCTATGGCTACACCTTC. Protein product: CASSRTGQGQYTYGYTF.

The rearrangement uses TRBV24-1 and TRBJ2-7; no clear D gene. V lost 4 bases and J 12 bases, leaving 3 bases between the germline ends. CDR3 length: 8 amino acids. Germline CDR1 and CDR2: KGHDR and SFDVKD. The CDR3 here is CATSDSYF. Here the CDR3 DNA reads TGTGCCACCAGTGACTCGTACTTC.

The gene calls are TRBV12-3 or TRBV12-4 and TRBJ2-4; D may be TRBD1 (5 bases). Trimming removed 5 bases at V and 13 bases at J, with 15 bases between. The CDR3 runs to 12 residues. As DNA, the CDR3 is TGTGCCAGCAGTCTAGGGGCCGCAGAGCAGTACTTC. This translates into CASSLGAAEQYF.

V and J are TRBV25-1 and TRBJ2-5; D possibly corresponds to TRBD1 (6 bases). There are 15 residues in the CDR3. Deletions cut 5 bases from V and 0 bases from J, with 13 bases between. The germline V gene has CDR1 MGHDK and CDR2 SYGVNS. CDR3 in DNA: TGTGCCAGCAGTCCAGGGGTGGTTTACCAAGAGACCCAGTACTTC. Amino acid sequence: CASSPGVVYQETQYF.

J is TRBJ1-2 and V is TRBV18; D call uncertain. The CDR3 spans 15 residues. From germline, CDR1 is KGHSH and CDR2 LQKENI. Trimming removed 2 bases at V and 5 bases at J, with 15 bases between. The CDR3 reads CASSPSGWGWYGYTF. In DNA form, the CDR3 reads TGTGCCAGCTCACCATCTGGCTGGGGTTGGTATGGCTACACCTTC.

This CDR3 reads CSAQEGGPSSYNSPLHF. CDR3 nucleotide sequence: TGCAGTGCTCAAGAGGGCGGCCCGAGCTCCTATAATTCACCCCTCCACTTT. V and J are TRBV20-1 and TRBJ1-6; D gene ambiguous. The CDR3 runs 17 residues. V shed 5 bases and J shed 0 bases, with 17 bases lying between them. The germline gives CDR1 DFQATT, CDR2 SNEGSKA (reference sequence).

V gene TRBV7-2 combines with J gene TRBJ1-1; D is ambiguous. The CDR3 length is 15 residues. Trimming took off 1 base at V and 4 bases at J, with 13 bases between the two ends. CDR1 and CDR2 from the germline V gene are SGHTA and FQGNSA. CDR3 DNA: TGTGCCAGCAGCTTAGGCACAGCCACTTCCACTGAAGCTTTCTTT. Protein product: CASSLGTATSTEAFF. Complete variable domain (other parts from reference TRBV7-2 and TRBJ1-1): GAGVSQSPSNKVTEKGKDVELRCDPISGHTALYWYRQSLGQGLEFLIYFQGNSAPDKSGLPSDRFSAERTGGSVSTLTIQRTQQEDSAVYLCASSLGTATSTEAFFGQGTRLTVV.

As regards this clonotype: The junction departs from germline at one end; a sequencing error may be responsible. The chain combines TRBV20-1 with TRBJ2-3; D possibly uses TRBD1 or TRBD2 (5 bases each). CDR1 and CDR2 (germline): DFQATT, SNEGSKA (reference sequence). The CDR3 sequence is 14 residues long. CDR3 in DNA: TGCAGTGCTATAGTCTGGGGGTTTGCAGATACGCGGTATTTT. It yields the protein CSAIVWGFADTRYF.

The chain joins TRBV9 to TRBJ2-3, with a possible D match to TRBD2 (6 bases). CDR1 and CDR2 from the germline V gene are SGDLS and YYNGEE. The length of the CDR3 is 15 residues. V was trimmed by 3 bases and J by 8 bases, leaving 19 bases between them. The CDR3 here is CASSATAREAGTQYF. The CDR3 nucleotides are TGTGCCAGCAGCGCCACCGCGAGGGAGGCGGGTACGCAGTATTTT.

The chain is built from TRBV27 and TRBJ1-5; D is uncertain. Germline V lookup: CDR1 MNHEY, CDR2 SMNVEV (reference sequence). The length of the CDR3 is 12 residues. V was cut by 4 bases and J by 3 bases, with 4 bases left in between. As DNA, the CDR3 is TGTGCCAGCAGTTCCTACAATCAGCCCCAGCATTTT. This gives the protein CASSSYNQPQHF.

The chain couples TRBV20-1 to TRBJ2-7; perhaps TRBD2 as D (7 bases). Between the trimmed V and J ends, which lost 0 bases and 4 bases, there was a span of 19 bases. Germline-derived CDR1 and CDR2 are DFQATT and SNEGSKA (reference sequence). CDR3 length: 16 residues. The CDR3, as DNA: TGCAGTGCTAGAGATCGGGAGGCAGGGGCGGGGTACGAGCAGTACTTC. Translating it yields CSARDREAGAGYEQYF.

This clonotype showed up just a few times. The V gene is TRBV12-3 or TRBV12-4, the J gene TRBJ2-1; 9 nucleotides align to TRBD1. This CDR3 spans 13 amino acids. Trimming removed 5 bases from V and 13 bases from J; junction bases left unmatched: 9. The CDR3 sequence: CASSITGTGSQFF. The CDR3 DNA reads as TGTGCCAGCAGTATAACCGGGACAGGGAGTCAGTTCTTC.

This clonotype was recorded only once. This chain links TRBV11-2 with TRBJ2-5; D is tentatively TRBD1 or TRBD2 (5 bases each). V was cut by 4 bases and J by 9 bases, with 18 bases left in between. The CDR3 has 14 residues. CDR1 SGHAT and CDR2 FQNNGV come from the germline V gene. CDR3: CASSSGAAALAQYF. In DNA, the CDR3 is TGTGCCAGCAGCTCCGGGGCCGCAGCTCTGGCCCAGTACTTC.

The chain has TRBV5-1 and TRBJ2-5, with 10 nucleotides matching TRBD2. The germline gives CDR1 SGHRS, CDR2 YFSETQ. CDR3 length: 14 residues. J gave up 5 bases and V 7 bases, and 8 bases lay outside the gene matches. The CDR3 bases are TGCGCCAGCGGGACCGGGACTAGCGAGGAGACCCAGTACTTC. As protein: CASGTGTSEETQYF.

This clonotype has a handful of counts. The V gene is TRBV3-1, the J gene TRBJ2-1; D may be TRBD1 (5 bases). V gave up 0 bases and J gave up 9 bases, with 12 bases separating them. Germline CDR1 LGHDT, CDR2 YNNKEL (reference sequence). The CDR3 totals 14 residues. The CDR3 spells CASSQEAARGEQFF. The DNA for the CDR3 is TGTGCCAGCAGCCAAGAGGCGGCTAGGGGTGAGCAGTTCTTC.